Listed below are T cell receptor beta chains from one sample, sequenced in a study of T cells in localized non-small cell lung cancer. Profiling relied on immunoSEQ multiplex PCR, and the TCRdb table lists in-frame clones only, not all of them. The repertoire includes under 150,000 clones, roughly nine tenths of them detected once, and around 1.5% sits in the top ten. Sequences were derived from peripheral blood, sampled before any cancer treatment. The receptors originated from a female donor over 55 with stage I lung adenocarcinoma. CDR3s include the opening cysteine and the closing phenylalanine or tryptophan. D genes are given only for firm matches. Clone size is shown for a subset of rows, as once, few, many or a class of expanded clone.

TRBJ2-6	TRBV7-3	NA	NA	CASTETAGANVLTF	TGTGCCAGCACCGAAACTGCTGGGGCCAACGTCCTGACTTTC
TRBJ1-3	TRBV5-5	NA	TRBD1	CASSVGTENWAHTIYF	TGTGCCAGCAGCGTTGGGACAGAAAATTGGGCACACACCATATATTTT
TRBJ2-7	TRBV5-6	NA	NA	CASTPAGSYEQYF	TGTGCCAGCACCCCGGCGGGGTCCTACGAGCAGTACTTC
TRBJ1-2	TRBV30	once	NA	CAWSETRGYTF	TGTGCCTGGAGTGAAACTCGGGGCTACACCTTC
TRBJ1-3	TRBV19	NA	NA	CASSSDVLTLAGNTIYF	TGTGCCAGTAGTTCTGACGTCTTGACACTGGCTGGAAACACCATATATTTT
TRBJ2-7	TRBV27	once	NA	CASSLSSAYRGAEQYF	TGTGCCAGCAGTTTATCGAGCGCATATCGGGGCGCCGAGCAGTACTTC
TRBJ2-1	TRBV5-1	NA	TRBD2	CASSYTSGNEQFF	TGCGCCAGCAGCTATACTAGCGGCAATGAGCAGTTCTTC
TRBJ1-1	TRBV15	NA	TRBD1	CATWHGTGGAQAFF	TGTGCCACTTGGCATGGGACAGGGGGCGCACAAGCTTTCTTT
TRBJ1-1	TRBV6-1	few	NA	CASSEGRTEAFF	TGTGCCAGCAGTGAAGGTCGCACTGAAGCTTTCTTT
TRBJ1-5	TRBV6-5	NA	NA	CASSYDWGQPQHF	TGTGCCAGCAGTTACGATTGGGGGCAGCCCCAGCATTTT
TRBJ2-5	TRBV10-3	NA	NA	CATQLSPGETQYF	TGTGCCACTCAACTTTCCCCGGGGGAGACCCAGTACTTC
TRBJ2-2	TRBV11-3	NA	NA	CASSLAVGTSTGELFF	TGTGCCAGCAGCTTAGCTGTTGGGACTTCCACCGGGGAGCTGTTTTTT
TRBJ1-2	TRBV19	few	NA	CASSTGGLGYTF	TGTGCCAGTAGTACCGGGGGGCTCGGCTACACCTTC
TRBJ1-4	TRBV10-3	NA	NA	CAIRGPSEKLFF	TGTGCCATCAGGGGGCCGAGTGAAAAACTGTTTTTT
TRBJ2-3	TRBV7-3	NA	TRBD1	CASSFKTDRGEDTDTQYF	TGTGCCAGCAGCTTTAAAACAGACAGGGGTGAGGACACAGATACGCAGTATTTT
TRBJ2-1	TRBV5-1	NA	TRBD2	CASDAGGPGNEQFF	TGCGCCAGCGATGCGGGAGGGCCGGGGAATGAGCAGTTCTTC
TRBJ1-2	TRBV6-5	once	NA	CASSYTGQSYGYTF	TGTGCCAGCAGTTACACGGGACAATCCTATGGCTACACCTTC
TRBJ1-2	TRBV6-1	NA	TRBD1	CASSRTGVNYGYTF	TGTGCCAGCAGTCGCACAGGGGTTAACTATGGCTACACCTTC
TRBJ1-1	TRBV5-1	NA	NA	CASSYAGTTEAFF	TGCGCCAGCAGCTACGCAGGGACCACTGAAGCTTTCTTT
TRBJ2-2	TRBV7-3	NA	NA	CASSLSGSGELFF	TGTGCCAGCAGCTTATCGGGAAGCGGGGAGCTGTTTTTT
TRBJ2-5	TRBV4-2	once	NA	CASSQGGYETQYF	TGTGCCAGCAGCCAAGGAGGATATGAGACCCAGTACTTC
TRBJ2-7	TRBV10-3	NA	TRBD2	CAIRGGGSYEQYF	TGTGCCATCCGGGGCGGGGGCTCCTACGAGCAGTACTTC
TRBJ2-3	TRBV5-1	NA	TRBD1	CASSLGTGTSTDTQYF	TGCGCCAGCAGCTTGGGGACAGGAACTAGCACAGATACGCAGTATTTT
TRBJ2-3	TRBV6-6	once	NA	CASSPQKNTDTQYF	TGTGCCAGCAGTCCACAGAAGAACACAGATACGCAGTATTTT
TRBJ2-1	TRBV13	NA	NA	CASSSTLVSYNEQFF	TGTGCCAGCAGCTCCACACTAGTGTCCTACAATGAGCAGTTCTTC
TRBJ1-1	TRBV4-1	few	NA	CASSPKGWENTEAFF	TGCGCCAGCAGCCCAAAGGGATGGGAGAACACTGAAGCTTTCTTT
TRBJ2-3	TRBV20-1	once	NA	CSAAGDGTQYF	TGCAGTGCCGCAGGGGATGGTACGCAGTATTTT
TRBJ1-5	TRBV6-5	NA	NA	CASRRDSNQPQHF	TGTGCCAGCCGTCGAGATAGCAATCAGCCCCAGCATTTT